The 16 T cell receptor beta chains given below trace back to one sample, sequenced in a study of cytomegalovirus exposure and HLA in healthy donors. PCR involved 60 Vbeta and 13 Jbeta primers. The data were produced by immunoSEQ multiplex PCR, yet TCRdb's version contains in-frame clones alone and is incomplete. Altogether more than 100,000 clones are present, about 9.2% being singletons, with the ten largest covering 5.5% to 8%. Material: PBMCs. The receptors stem from a woman aged 40 to 50 in good health and CMV-seropositive.

The chain combines TRBV5-1 with TRBJ2-5, with 10 bases matching TRBD2. This CDR3 spans 17 amino acids. Germline trimming cut 0 bases from V and 1 base from J; bases unmatched to any gene: 6. Germline loops: CDR1 SGHRS, CDR2 YFSETQ. CDR3 DNA: TGCGCCAGCAGCTTGGGTACTCTAGCGGGGGCCCAAGAGACCCAGTACTTC. Translating gives CASSLGTLAGAQETQYF.

This clone was counted between two and nine times. The J gene is TRBJ1-6, the V gene TRBV5-1; weak D call: TRBD1 (6 bases). The CDR3 loop spans 16 amino acids. Germline V gene lookup returns CDR1 SGHRS and CDR2 YFSETQ. V lost 4 bases and J 2 bases, leaving 13 bases between the germline ends. The chain's CDR3 is CASSAQGSAYNSPLHF. CDR3 DNA: TGCGCCAGCAGCGCACAGGGAAGCGCCTATAATTCACCCCTCCACTTT.

The J gene is TRBJ1-2, the V gene TRBV2; D not certain. V dropped 1 base and J dropped 5 bases, with 11 bases sitting between them. From germline, CDR1 is SNHLY and CDR2 FYNNEI. This CDR3 contains 14 residues. DNA for the CDR3: TGTGCCAGCAGTGAAGACGTAAGAGCTTATGGCTACACCTTC. Amino acid sequence: CASSEDVRAYGYTF.

Turning to this clone: A read error may produce the germline difference seen at one junction end. The chain joins TRBV5-1 to TRBJ2-7; TRBD1 aligns across 7 bases. The CDR3 sequence is 14 residues long. Germline values: CDR1 SGHRS, CDR2 YFSETQ. CDR3 region: CAGSLSGTDYEQYF. CDR3 sequence (DNA): TGCGCCGGCAGCTTGTCGGGGACAGACTACGAGCAGTACTTC.

This clone was counted between two and nine times. The CDR3 coding sequence is TGCGCCAGCAGCCAAGAGAGGGCAGGGGCAACACTATCCTACGAGCAGTACTTC. The encoded protein is CASSQERAGATLSYEQYF. The rearrangement joins TRBV4-3 to TRBJ2-7, with a possible D match to TRBD1 (6 bases). The V and J ends lost 0 bases and 1 base respectively, with 19 bases between them. Germline V lookup: CDR1 LGHNA, CDR2 YSLEER. The length of the CDR3 is 18 residues.

The chain employs TRBV7-8 and TRBJ2-7; 7 bases are shared with TRBD2. Looked up from germline, CDR1 is SGHVS and CDR2 is FQNEAQ. V shed 3 bases, J shed 0 bases, and the junction held 5 bases outside the gene matches. The CDR3 totals 15 residues. CDR3 in DNA: TGTGCCAGCAGCTTTCCGAGCGGGGACTCCTACGAGCAGTACTTC. Encoded protein: CASSFPSGDSYEQYF.

The chain employs TRBV19 and TRBJ1-4; 9 positions match TRBD1. Germline values: CDR1 LNHDA, CDR2 SQIVND (reference sequence). The CDR3 is made up of 15 amino acids. With 6 bases clipped from V and 5 bases from J, the junction kept 7 bases outside the gene matches. The CDR3 DNA reads TGTGCCAGTAGCCTAAGGGGACAGGGCAATGAAAAACTGTTTTTT. Amino acids: CASSLRGQGNEKLFF.

In its sample, this clone was seen a few times. The chain has TRBV10-3 and TRBJ1-1, with D tentatively TRBD1 (6 bases). Trimming removed 6 bases from V and 2 bases from J, with 10 bases in between. The CDR3 runs to 13 residues. Germline V gene lookup returns CDR1 ENHRY and CDR2 SYGVKD. This CDR3 reads CAIRWTANTEAFF. CDR3 bases: TGTGCCATCAGGTGGACAGCAAACACTGAAGCTTTCTTT.

The V and J genes are TRBV19 and TRBJ2-5; 9 bases align to TRBD2. The CDR3 runs 15 residues. V gave up 4 bases and J gave up 0 bases; unmatched junction bases: 3. CDR1 and CDR2 (germline): LNHDA, SQIVND (reference sequence). CDR3 amino acids: CASSTLAGNQETQYF. The CDR3 DNA reads TGTGCCAGTAGTACACTAGCGGGTAACCAAGAGACCCAGTACTTC.

The chain uses TRBV15 and TRBJ2-5; TRBD2 might be the D (6 bases). The germline gives CDR1 LNHNV, CDR2 YYDKDF (reference sequence). The V gene lost 4 bases and the J gene lost 4 bases, with 16 bases spanning the gap. The CDR3 consists of 15 residues. The CDR3 region has the DNA TGTGCCACCAGCATTCCTATTAGCGGCGGAGAGACCCAGTACTTC. Translated, it gives CATSIPISGGETQYF.

This clone has a handful of counts. The chain links TRBV7-2 to TRBJ2-3, with 7 bases aligning to TRBD1. Trimming at V came to 6 bases and at J to 4 bases, leaving 4 bases not matched to a gene. Germline CDR1 and CDR2: SGHTA and FQGNSA. This CDR3 contains 13 residues. CDR3 bases: TGTGCCAGCAGGTACAGGGGCGCAGATACGCAGTATTTT. It specifies CASRYRGADTQYF. Full variable domain (rest looked up from reference TRBV7-2 and TRBJ2-3): GAGVSQSPSNKVTEKGKDVELRCDPISGHTALYWYRQSLGQGLEFLIYFQGNSAPDKSGLPSDRFSAERTGGSVSTLTIQRTQQEDSAVYLCASRYRGADTQYFGPGTRLTVL.

This sequence joins TRBV12-5 and TRBJ1-1; D not certain. Germline CDR1 and CDR2: LGHNT and FRNRAP. CDR3 size: 14 residues. V dropped 5 bases and J dropped 3 bases, with 13 bases sitting between them. The CDR3 region is CASGPDGVDTEAFF. In nucleotides, the CDR3 is TGTGCTAGTGGTCCCGACGGAGTGGACACTGAAGCTTTCTTT.

In its sample, this clone was seen a few times. The chain is built from TRBV27 and TRBJ1-6; 7 bases fit TRBD1. CDR1 MNHEY and CDR2 SMNVEV come from the germline V gene (reference sequence). There are 14 residues in the CDR3. With V trimmed by 8 bases and J by 7 bases, 8 bases remained unmatched. CDR3 residues: CASGYDRANSPLHF. The CDR3 nucleotides read TGTGCCAGCGGGTATGACAGGGCAAATTCACCCCTCCACTTT.

Only a few counts were recorded for this clone. One end of the junction does not line up with germline, which may come from a read error. V and J are TRBV7-6 and TRBJ2-1; 8 bases align to TRBD1. Germline V gene sequence: CDR1 SGHVS, CDR2 FNYEAQ. The CDR3 contains 19 residues. CDR3 protein: CASSPTGAGGREYNNGQFF. CDR3 DNA: TGTGCCAGCAGTCCTACCGGGGCAGGGGGCAGGGAATATAACAATGGGCAGTTCTTC.

The chain is built from TRBV10-3 and TRBJ2-3; 13 nucleotides line up with TRBD2. The germline V gene has CDR1 ENHRY and CDR2 SYGVKD. The CDR3 length is 14 residues. Unmatched junction bases numbered 1, after V lost 8 bases and J lost 2 bases. The CDR3 coding sequence is TGTGCCATCGGGACTAGCGGGGACACAGATACGCAGTATTTT. Its translation is CAIGTSGDTDTQYF.

The CDR3 DNA reads as TGTGCCAGCAGCCCGGGACAGGGGGATTACAATGAGCAGTTCTTC. It yields the protein CASSPGQGDYNEQFF. This rearrangement joins TRBV11-3 to TRBJ2-1; 11 bases map to TRBD1. V lost 5 bases and J lost 4; bases outside the gene matches: 4. The CDR3 length is 15 residues. In germline, CDR1 is SGHNT, CDR2 YENEEA.